This TCR beta chain was sequenced for a study of T cell changes during pregnancy in multiple sclerosis. Assay: immunoSEQ multiplex PCR; the TCRdb copy retains only in-frame clones and omits some. The table has roughly 100,000 clones, around 90% seen once. CDR1 and CDR2 from the germline V gene are MGHRA and YSYEKL. This CDR3 region has 16 residues. The junction had 7 bases not matched to a gene; V was cut back by 2 bases and J by 5 bases. The chain uses TRBV4-1 and TRBJ2-3, with TRBD2 matching 10 bases. The receptor was derived from a female donor with multiple sclerosis, enrolled in a pregnancy study. The input for sequencing was peripheral blood, taken after pregnancy. The CDR3 DNA sequence: TGCGCCAGCAGCCAACTAGCGGGAGTTTTAAGAGATACGCAGTATTTT. Its translation: CASSQLAGVLRDTQYF.